The rows below give T cell receptor beta chains drawn from one sample of a study of PD-L1 blockade in urothelial cancer. The table came from immunoSEQ multiplex PCR; TCRdb's copy has only in-frame clones and leaves some out. The repertoire holds 20,000 to 30,000 clones, with roughly 85% as singletons. Sample: PBMCs, taken around atezolizumab (anti-PD-L1) treatment. The receptors derive from a man aged 50-59 years with urothelial cancer. CDR3s include the opening cysteine and the closing phenylalanine or tryptophan. The D gene is left open where the match is weak. Only some rows state a clone size, as once, few, many or a class for expanded clones.

TRBV27	TRBJ2-7	.	TRBD2	TGTGCCAGCAGTTTGAATTACGGGAGGGCCTACGAGCAGTACTTC	CASSLNYGRAYEQYF
TRBV11-2	TRBJ2-1	.	TRBD2	TGTGCCAGCAGCTTATATCGGGACTACTACAATGAGCAGTTCTTC	CASSLYRDYYNEQFF
TRBV5-1	TRBJ1-2	.	.	TGCGCCAGCAGCCCTACAGGCCTCATAGGGGGCTACACCTTC	CASSPTGLIGGYTF
TRBV19	TRBJ2-3	.	TRBD2	TGTGCCAGTAGTATAGATGGCCTAGCGGGAGGGGACCGGACAGATACGCAGTATTTT	CASSIDGLAGGDRTDTQYF
TRBV27	TRBJ2-7	.	.	TGTGCCAGCAGTTTCAGGGCAGCCTACGAGCAGTACTTC	CASSFRAAYEQYF
TRBV4-3	TRBJ2-3	.	TRBD2	TGCGCCAGCAGCCAAACGGCTAGCGGGAGTCTCAATACGCAGTATTTT	CASSQTASGSLNTQYF
TRBV7-3	TRBJ1-6	once	.	TGTGCCAGCAGCTTAATAATTGGCTCACCCCTCCACTTT	CASSLIIGSPLHF
TRBV7-9	TRBJ1-5	.	.	TGTGCCAGCAGTCATAACGACGGGGGAGGTCAGCCCCAGCATTTT	CASSHNDGGGQPQHF
TRBV10-1	TRBJ2-7	.	TRBD2	TGCGCCAGCAGTAGCGGGATCCACTACGAGCAGTACTTC	CASSSGIHYEQYF
TRBV4-1	TRBJ2-5	.	.	TGCGCCAGCAGCCTTGGGCAGAGGGCCGAGACCCAGTACTTC	CASSLGQRAETQYF
TRBV28	TRBJ1-5	.	.	TGTGCCAGCAGTTTAATATACGCGCGCAATCAGCCCCAGCATTTT	CASSLIYARNQPQHF
TRBV5-1	TRBJ2-2	.	TRBD1	TGCGCCAGCAGTAAGGGGGCGACCGGGGAGCTGTTTTTT	CASSKGATGELFF
TRBV5-6	TRBJ2-7	.	.	TGTGCCAGCAGTTTCTCCTACGAGCAGTACTTC	CASSFSYEQYF
TRBV5-1	TRBJ1-6	.	TRBD1	TGCGCCAGCAAATACGGGACAGGCAATTCACCCCTCCACTTT	CASKYGTGNSPLHF
TRBV4-1	TRBJ1-4	.	TRBD1	TGCGCCAGCAGCCAAGCGGACAGGATAGAAAAACTGTTTTTT	CASSQADRIEKLFF
TRBV27	TRBJ2-7	.	.	TGTGCCAGCAGGGGGGCGGGTTACGGGTACGAGCAGTACTTC	CASRGAGYGYEQYF
TRBV5-1	TRBJ2-7	.	.	TGCGCCAGCAGGGCTGGCGGTGAGCAGTACTTC	CASRAGGEQYF
TRBV29-1	TRBJ1-2	once	TRBD1	TGCAGCGCCAGGGGGCGTGTTGGCTACACCTTC	CSARGRVGYTF
TRBV28	TRBJ2-5	.	.	TGTGCCAGCATTCCGGCGGGGATTCAAGAGACCCAGTACTTC	CASIPAGIQETQYF
TRBV2	TRBJ1-1	.	TRBD1	TGTGCCAGCAGAGGACAGGTGAACACTGAAGCTTTCTTT	CASRGQVNTEAFF
TRBV7-9	TRBJ1-2	.	.	TGTGCCAGCAGCTCCCTACAGATTAACTATGGCTACACCTTC	CASSSLQINYGYTF
TRBV7-9	TRBJ2-3	.	.	TGTGCCAGCAGCTTAAGACTCCCGGGGACAGATACGCAGTATTTT	CASSLRLPGTDTQYF
TRBV7-8	TRBJ2-7	.	.	TGTGCCAGCAGCTTAACGTTGAGGCAGGGCGAAAGCTCCTACGAGCAGTACTTC	CASSLTLRQGESSYEQYF
TRBV5-5	TRBJ2-7	.	TRBD2	TGTGCCAGCAGCTTGGCGGGAGGGAACTACGAGCAGTACTTC	CASSLAGGNYEQYF
TRBV11-2	TRBJ2-1	.	TRBD1	TGTGCCAGCACGACAGGGACGCTGAGATCCGATTACAATGAGCAGTTCTTC	CASTTGTLRSDYNEQFF
TRBV7-2	TRBJ1-6	few	TRBD1	TGTGCCAGCAGCTCCACAGGGGGGTCTTCACCCCTCCACTTT	CASSSTGGSSPLHF
TRBV7-3	TRBJ2-3	.	.	TGTGCCAGCAGCTTAGGTGCAGGGGAAGATACGCAGTATTTT	CASSLGAGEDTQYF
TRBV19	TRBJ1-1	.	TRBD1	TGTGCCAGTAGCCCCGGGACAGGGGCAAAGGGCCTTGAAGCTTTCTTT	CASSPGTGAKGLEAFF
TRBV7-9	TRBJ2-7	.	.	TGTGCCAGCAGCTCCCCCGGACTCCCTCCCTACGAGCAGTACTTC	CASSSPGLPPYEQYF
TRBV5-6	TRBJ2-3	.	TRBD2	TGTGCCAGCAGTTTTCTAGCGGGAGGGACAGATACGCAGTATTTT	CASSFLAGGTDTQYF
TRBV7-9	TRBJ2-6	.	.	TGTGCCAGCAGCTTACCCCCAAGACTTTCCGGTGGGGCCAACGTCCTGACTTTC	CASSLPPRLSGGANVLTF
TRBV5-1	TRBJ2-7	once	.	TGCGCCAGCAGCTACGTTGACGGGTACGAGCAGTACTTC	CASSYVDGYEQYF
TRBV9	TRBJ2-7	.	.	TGTGCCAGCAGCGTAGCGGGGGCCTACGAGCAGTACTTC	CASSVAGAYEQYF
TRBV5-5	TRBJ2-3	.	.	TGTGCCAGCAGGGGGGGAGATACGCAGTATTTT	CASRGGDTQYF
TRBV6-5	TRBJ2-7	few	TRBD1	TGTGCCAGCAGTTACCCTGGACAGGGGACCATGCAGTACTTC	CASSYPGQGTMQYF
TRBV7-9	TRBJ1-2	.	.	TGTGCCAGCAGCACCCGACAGAGTCCCTATGGCTACACCTTC	CASSTRQSPYGYTF
TRBV27	TRBJ2-4	.	.	TGTGCCAGCAGTTTCGGGAATCTAGCCAAAAACATTCAGTACTTC	CASSFGNLAKNIQYF
TRBV25-1	TRBJ2-5	.	.	TGTGCCAGCAGTGATGGCAGTTGGACCCAGTACTTC	CASSDGSWTQYF
TRBV6-1	TRBJ2-3	.	.	TGCACCACTAGGTTGTTAAGCACAGATACGCAGTATTTT	CTTRLLSTDTQYF
TRBV27	TRBJ2-7	.	TRBD1	TGTGCCAGCAGTTTACCGGGTCAGGGGGCCTACGAGCAGTACTTC	CASSLPGQGAYEQYF
TRBV10-2	TRBJ1-3	once	.	TGCGCCAGCAGCGCAGGGGTCGGAAACACCATATATTTT	CASSAGVGNTIYF
TRBV7-2	TRBJ2-2	few	.	TGTGCCAGCAGCCCGCGGAGGGGAAACACCGGGGAGCTGTTTTTT	CASSPRRGNTGELFF
TRBV28	TRBJ2-3	few	TRBD2	TGTGCCAGCACTGTTTCTAGCGGGAGACCAGATACGCAGTATTTT	CASTVSSGRPDTQYF
TRBV14	TRBJ2-3	.	TRBD2	TGTGCCAGCAGCCAACAAGGGACTAAGACAGATACGCAGTATTTT	CASSQQGTKTDTQYF
TRBV18	TRBJ1-3	.	.	TGTGCCAGCTCACCAGGTAACAGTAGAAGCTCTGGAAACACCATATATTTT	CASSPGNSRSSGNTIYF
TRBV27	TRBJ2-3	.	TRBD1	TGTGCCAGCGGCCGGGACAGCCATAGCACAGATACGCAGTATTTT	CASGRDSHSTDTQYF
TRBV6-5	TRBJ2-7	.	.	TGTGCCAGCAGCTCCCGGGAAGTAGGCGAGCAGTACTTC	CASSSREVGEQYF